A single sample gave rise to the 2 T cell receptor beta chains below, sequenced in a study of CD8 T cells in Susac syndrome. Reverse transcription of roughly 0.5 to 1 ug RNA was carried out with random hexamers. From the immunoSEQ multiplex PCR reads, TCRdb called clonotypes with MiXCR, one entry per CDR3 protein. The sample records hundreds of thousands of distinct CDR3 sequences, roughly 85% being singletons. Input material: CD8+ T cells from PBMCs. Source of these receptors: a human donor with multiple sclerosis.

The chain is built from TRBV19 and TRBJ2-1; 9 positions agree with TRBD2. Germline CDR1 is LNHDA and CDR2 is SQIVND (reference sequence). Trimming took 5 bases from V and 6 from J; bases not matched to a gene: 2. The CDR3 has 13 residues. This CDR3 reads CASSAGLANEQFF. Written as DNA, the CDR3 is TGTGCCAGTAGTGCGGGACTAGCCAATGAGCAGTTCTTC.

The chain employs TRBV6-1 and TRBJ2-7; a weak D match, TRBD2 (6 bases). The CDR3 loop spans 12 amino acids. V was trimmed by 6 bases and J by 7 bases, leaving 13 bases between them. Germline V gene data show CDR1 as MNHNS and CDR2 as SASEGT. This CDR3 reads CASRSEGWEQYF. The CDR3 DNA is TGTGCCAGCAGGTCGGAGGGCTGGGAGCAGTACTTC.